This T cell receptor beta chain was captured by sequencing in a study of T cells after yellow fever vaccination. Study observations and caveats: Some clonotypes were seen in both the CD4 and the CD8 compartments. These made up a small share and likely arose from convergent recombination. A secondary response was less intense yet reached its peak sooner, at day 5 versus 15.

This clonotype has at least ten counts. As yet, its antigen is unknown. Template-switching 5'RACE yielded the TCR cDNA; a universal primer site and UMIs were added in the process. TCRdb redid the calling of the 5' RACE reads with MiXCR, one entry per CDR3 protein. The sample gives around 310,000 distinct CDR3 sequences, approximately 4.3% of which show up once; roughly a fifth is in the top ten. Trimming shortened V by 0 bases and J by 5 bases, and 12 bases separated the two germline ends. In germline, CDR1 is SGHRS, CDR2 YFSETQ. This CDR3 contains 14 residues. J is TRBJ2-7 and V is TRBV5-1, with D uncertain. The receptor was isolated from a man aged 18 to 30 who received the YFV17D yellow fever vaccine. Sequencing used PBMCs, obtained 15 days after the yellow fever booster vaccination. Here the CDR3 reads CASSLALKGNEQYF. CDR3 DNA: TGCGCCAGCAGCTTGGCCCTAAAAGGGAACGAGCAGTACTTC.